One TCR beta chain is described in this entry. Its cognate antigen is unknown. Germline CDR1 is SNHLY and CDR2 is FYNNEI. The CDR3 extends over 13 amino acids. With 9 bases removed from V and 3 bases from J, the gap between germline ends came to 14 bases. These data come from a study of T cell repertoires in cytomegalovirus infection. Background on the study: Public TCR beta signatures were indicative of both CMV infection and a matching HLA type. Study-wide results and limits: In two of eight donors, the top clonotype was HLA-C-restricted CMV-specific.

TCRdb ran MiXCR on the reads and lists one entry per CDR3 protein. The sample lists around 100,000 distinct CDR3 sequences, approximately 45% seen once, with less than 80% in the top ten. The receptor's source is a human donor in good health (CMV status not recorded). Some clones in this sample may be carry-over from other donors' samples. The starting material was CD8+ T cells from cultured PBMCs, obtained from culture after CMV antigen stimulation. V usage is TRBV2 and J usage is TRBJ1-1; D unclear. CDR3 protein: CARKRGRDTEAFF. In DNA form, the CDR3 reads TGTGCCAGAAAGCGAGGGAGGGACACTGAAGCTTTCTTT.